Following are 28 T cell receptor beta chains from one sample sequenced in a study of T cells in Graves' hyperthyroidism and ophthalmopathy. What was amplified from RNA transcripts were TCR beta CDR3 regions. A first-round RT-PCR of the TCR CDR3 used the HTBI primer set. Via MiXCR, TCRdb re-called the multiplex PCR reads, giving one row per CDR3 protein. The sample has about 590,000 distinct CDR3 sequences, 11% to 15% seen once. The sample consisted of blood. Source of these receptors: a young woman with Graves' ophthalmopathy.

This clonotype was counted ten times or more. The rearrangement uses TRBV20-1 and TRBJ2-3; possible D gene TRBD1, 5 bases. Trimming removed 4 bases at V and 2 bases at J, with 10 bases between. The germline V gene has CDR1 DFQATT and CDR2 SNEGSKA (reference sequence). The CDR3 runs to 13 residues. The CDR3 DNA sequence: TGCAGTGCTATGGGGCCTTACACAGATACGCAGTATTTT. This translates into CSAMGPYTDTQYF.

The sample holds a few counts of this clonotype. The genes are TRBV7-9 and TRBJ2-7, with 9 bases lining up with TRBD1. Unmatched junction bases numbered 9, after V lost 5 bases and J lost 4 bases. Germline loops: CDR1 SEHNR, CDR2 FQNEAQ (reference sequence). The CDR3 has 15 residues. The CDR3 spells CASSPGTGFFYEQYF. The CDR3 DNA reads TGTGCCAGCAGCCCTGGGACAGGGTTTTTTTACGAGCAGTACTTC.

The chain joins TRBV7-9 to TRBJ2-7, with D possibly called TRBD1 or TRBD2 (5 bases each). V was shortened by 1 base and J by 2 bases, with 24 bases between the two germline ends. CDR3 size: 19 residues. The germline V gene has CDR1 SEHNR and CDR2 FQNEAQ (reference sequence). The CDR3 here is CASSLGRSGGTPSPYEQYF. The CDR3 bases are TGTGCCAGCAGCTTAGGGCGAAGTGGTGGGACCCCCTCCCCCTACGAGCAGTACTTC.

This clonotype has at least ten counts. The genes are TRBV27 and TRBJ1-2; D may be TRBD1 (6 bases). The CDR3 runs to 14 residues. Germline V gives CDR1 MNHEY, CDR2 SMNVEV (reference sequence). The ends were cut back, 4 bases at V and 6 bases at J, with 15 bases in the middle. CDR3 nucleotides: TGTGCCAGCAGTTCATCCAGGGGTTGGGATGGCTACACCTTC. Translating gives CASSSSRGWDGYTF.

This clonotype has at least ten counts. The chain carries TRBV30 and TRBJ1-2, with D hard to call. V shed 6 bases and J shed 2 bases, with 13 bases lying between them. This CDR3 region has 13 residues. Germline-derived CDR1 and CDR2 are GTSNPN and SVGIG (reference sequence). The CDR3 DNA sequence: TGTGCCTGCGACTACAGATCAAACTATGGCTACACCTTC. This encodes CACDYRSNYGYTF. The variable domain in full, completed from reference TRBV30 and TRBJ1-2, reads SQTIHQWPATLVQPVGSPLSLECTVEGTSNPNLYWYRQAAGRGLQLLFYSVGIGQISSEVPQNLSASRPQDRQFILSSKKLLLSDSGFYLCACDYRSNYGYTFGSGTRLTVV.

This clonotype was seen only a few times. The J gene is TRBJ1-1, the V gene TRBV30, with 11 bases identical to TRBD1. This CDR3 region has 20 residues. After removal of 3 bases from V and 4 bases from J, the junction contained 22 bases not matched to a gene. CDR1 is GTSNPN, CDR2 SVGIG, per germline (reference sequence). CDR3 protein: CAWSVDFWTGGRIRSTEAFF. The CDR3 nucleotides read TGTGCCTGGAGCGTTGACTTCTGGACAGGGGGCAGGATAAGGAGCACTGAAGCTTTCTTT.

The chain combines TRBV7-9 with TRBJ2-5, with D unresolved. The ends were cut back, 5 bases at V and 5 bases at J, with 12 bases in the middle. The CDR3 totals 13 residues. Germline assignment: CDR1 SEHNR and CDR2 FQNEAQ (reference sequence). The chain's CDR3 is CASSHRQVETQYF. CDR3 DNA sequence: TGTGCCAGCAGCCACAGACAAGTGGAGACCCAGTACTTC.

This clonotype was observed a handful of times. The chain links TRBV28 to TRBJ2-2; 12 nucleotides match TRBD2. The CDR3 loop spans 15 amino acids. Looked up from germline, CDR1 is MDHEN and CDR2 is SYDVKM. The V and J ends lost 6 bases and 4 bases, in that order; junction bases with no gene match: 3. CDR3: CASRSGLAGTGELFF. In nucleotides, the CDR3 is TGTGCCAGCAGATCGGGACTAGCGGGCACCGGGGAGCTGTTTTTT. Looking up the rest from reference TRBV28 and TRBJ2-2 gives the full variable domain: DVKVTQSSRYLVKRTGEKVFLECVQDMDHENMFWYRQDPGLGLRLIYFSYDVKMKEKGDIPEGYSVSREKKERFSLILESASTNQTSMYLCASRSGLAGTGELFFGEGSRLTVL.

The chain recombines TRBV7-9 with TRBJ2-2; 10 bases map to TRBD2. This CDR3 has 16 residues. The trim removed 5 bases at V and 7 bases at J, leaving 10 bases unmatched. CDR1 is SEHNR, CDR2 FQNEAQ, per germline (reference sequence). The CDR3 nucleotides are TGTGCCAGCAGCGCCAGAGCGGGAGGGCATAGCGGGGAGCTGTTTTTT. It codes for CASSARAGGHSGELFF.

The rearrangement uses TRBV7-8 and TRBJ2-7; 10 bases are shared with TRBD2. Trimming cost V 3 bases and J 0 bases; bases outside gene matches: 14. Germline CDR1 reads SGHVS; CDR2 reads FQNEAQ. The CDR3 is 19 amino acids. In DNA form, the CDR3 reads TGTGCCAGCAGCTTGGCCCTGGCCCTAGCGGGAGTTTCCTCCTACGAGCAGTACTTC. It yields the protein CASSLALALAGVSSYEQYF.

In regard to this clonotype: One end of the junction varies from germline; a read error may be responsible. The chain has TRBV9 and TRBJ2-7; 9 bases line up with TRBD2. Germline-derived CDR1 and CDR2 are SGDLS and YYNGEE. The CDR3 is made up of 16 amino acids. CDR3 sequence reads: CAGSVIGTSPSGEQYF. CDR3 sequence (DNA): TGTGCCGGCAGCGTTATTGGGACTAGCCCCTCCGGGGAGCAGTACTTC. Full variable domain (outside the CDR3, taken from reference TRBV9 and TRBJ2-7): DSGVTQTPKHLITATGQRVTLRCSPRSGDLSVYWYQQSLDQGLQFLIQYYNGEERAKGNILERFSAQQFPDLHSELNLSSLELGDSALYFCAGSVIGTSPSGEQYFGPGTRLTVT.

This clonotype showed up just once. The chain carries TRBV7-9 and TRBJ2-7; 8 bases fit TRBD1. The J call is doubtful: the DNA matches TRBJ2-1 better. The CDR3 runs to 16 residues. In germline, CDR1 is SEHNR, CDR2 FQNEAQ (reference sequence). CDR3 amino acids: CASSFQGARNSYEQFF. Here the CDR3 DNA reads TGTGCCAGCAGCTTTCAGGGGGCACGGAACTCCTACGAGCAGTTCTTC.

The V call is TRBV2, the J call TRBJ1-2; the D gene is possibly TRBD1 (6 bases). Trimming left V 6 bases short and J 0 bases short, with 14 bases between. Germline V CDR1 and CDR2: SNHLY, FYNNEI. This CDR3 comprises 15 residues. CDR3 bases: TGTGCCAGCAGATTGGACAGTTCTCCTAACTATGGCTACACCTTC. It encodes CASRLDSSPNYGYTF.

This clonotype came up a few times. The rearrangement joins TRBV7-9 to TRBJ1-4; TRBD1 is a possible D gene (5 bases). The germline CDR1 and CDR2 sequences are SEHNR and FQNEAQ (reference sequence). The CDR3 spans 15 residues. Deletions cut 3 bases from V and 6 bases from J, with 14 bases between. The CDR3 here is CASSLTGGLDEKLFF. In DNA form, the CDR3 reads TGTGCCAGCAGCTTGACGGGGGGTCTTGATGAAAAACTGTTTTTT. The whole variable domain, remainder taken from reference TRBV7-9 and TRBJ1-4, is DTGVSQNPRHKITKRGQNVTFRCDPISEHNRLYWYRQTLGQGPEFLTYFQNEAQLEKSRLLSDRFSAERPKGSFSTLEIQRTEQGDSAMYLCASSLTGGLDEKLFFGSGTQLSVL.

This clonotype has at least ten counts. The chain uses TRBV28 and TRBJ2-5; possible D gene TRBD1, 6 bases. Germline V CDR1 and CDR2: MDHEN, SYDVKM. V lost 6 bases to trimming and J lost 1 base, with 12 bases between them. The CDR3 sequence is 14 residues long. The CDR3 region has the DNA TGTGCCAGCAGACCCCTGGGGGCCCAAGAGACCCAGTACTTC. This translates into CASRPLGAQETQYF.

This clonotype was detected ten times or more. This chain joins TRBV20-1 and TRBJ1-5; D is undetermined. The CDR3 totals 13 residues. V lost 0 bases, J lost 4 bases, and 7 bases lay in between. Germline assignment: CDR1 DFQATT and CDR2 SNEGSKA (reference sequence). The CDR3 bases are TGCAGTGCTAGAGAAAGAACTAATCAGCCCCAGCATTTT. Protein: CSARERTNQPQHF.

The sample holds many counts of this clonotype. V is TRBV3-1 and J is TRBJ2-3; no clear D. CDR1 is LGHDT, CDR2 YNNKEL, per germline (reference sequence). The CDR3 consists of 13 residues. V was cut by 4 bases and J by 5 bases, with 10 bases left in between. The CDR3 reads CASSLPPEDTQYF. CDR3 nucleotide sequence: TGTGCCAGCAGCCTTCCCCCCGAAGATACGCAGTATTTT.

In its sample, this clonotype was seen a few times. This may come from a read error, since a much larger clone is one base off. The rearrangement links TRBV6-2 or TRBV6-3 to TRBJ1-1; D remains ambiguous. The CDR3 loop spans 13 amino acids. Looked up from germline, CDR1 is MNHEY and CDR2 is SVGEGT. Trimming took 2 bases from V and 3 from J, leaving 7 bases between them. The CDR3 DNA sequence: TGTGCCAGCAGTTACGACGGGGACACTGAAGCTTTCTTT. This codes for CASSYDGDTEAFF.

Remarks on this clonotype: Being one base from a much bigger clone, this may be a read error. The J gene is TRBJ2-1, the V gene TRBV28, with TRBD2 matching over 11 bases. The CDR3 is 17 amino acids. Germline CDR1 reads MDHEN; CDR2 reads SYDVKM. The CDR3 here is CASSLLAGGLSYSEQFF. The CDR3 DNA is TGTGCCAGCAGTTTACTAGCGGGAGGCCTCTCCTACAGTGAGCAGTTCTTC.

J is TRBJ2-1 and V is TRBV30; tentative D call: TRBD2 (7 bases). Germline V gives CDR1 GTSNPN, CDR2 SVGIG (reference sequence). The CDR3 spans 12 residues. Trimming removed 3 bases at V and 7 bases at J, with 10 bases between. This chain's CDR3 is CAWRGGGNEQFF. In DNA form, the CDR3 reads TGTGCCTGGAGAGGGGGGGGGAATGAGCAGTTCTTC. Combining the CDR3 with reference TRBV30 and TRBJ2-1 gives the whole variable domain SQTIHQWPATLVQPVGSPLSLECTVEGTSNPNLYWYRQAAGRGLQLLFYSVGIGQISSEVPQNLSASRPQDRQFILSSKKLLLSDSGFYLCAWRGGGNEQFFGPGTRLTVL.

This clonotype was recorded at least ten times. The V call is TRBV11-2, the J call TRBJ1-2; D not resolved. The germline V gene has CDR1 SGHAT and CDR2 FQNNGV. There are 15 residues in the CDR3. V was shortened by 5 bases and J by 3 bases, with 16 bases between the two germline ends. The CDR3 is CASSPSGGRHYGYTF. DNA for the CDR3: TGTGCCAGCAGCCCCTCGGGCGGCCGGCACTATGGCTACACCTTC. The full variable domain, its missing parts supplied by reference TRBV11-2 and TRBJ1-2, is EAGVAQSPRYKIIEKRQSVAFWCNPISGHATLYWYQQILGQGPKLLIQFQNNGVVDDSQLPKDRFSAERLKGVDSTLKIQPAKLEDSAVYLCASSPSGGRHYGYTFGSGTRLTVV.

The table lists this clonotype with many counts. This rearrangement joins TRBV6-2 or TRBV6-3 to TRBJ2-2; 7 bases are shared with TRBD1. With 2 bases clipped from V and 7 bases from J, the junction kept 4 bases outside the gene matches. This CDR3 comprises 14 residues. The germline V gene encodes CDR1 MNHEY and CDR2 SVGEGT. CDR3 loop: CASSYVRDSGELFF. As DNA, the CDR3 is TGTGCCAGCAGTTACGTACGGGACAGCGGGGAGCTGTTTTTT.

The chain uses TRBV4-3 and TRBJ1-1; the D gene is possibly TRBD1 (6 bases). Germline-derived CDR1 and CDR2 are LGHNA and YSLEER. Trimming took 1 base from V and 5 from J, leaving 14 bases between them. This CDR3 comprises 15 residues. CDR3 residues: CASSQASTGNTEAFF. For the CDR3, the DNA is TGCGCCAGCAGCCAAGCTTCCACAGGGAATACTGAAGCTTTCTTT.

This clonotype was found a few times. The chain combines TRBV5-5 with TRBJ1-5; D remains ambiguous. Per germline, CDR1 SGHKS and CDR2 YYEKEE (reference sequence). The V end lost 4 bases, the J end lost 7 bases, and 15 bases lay between the germline ends. This CDR3 comprises 14 residues. DNA for the CDR3: TGTGCCAGCAGCAGAACCCAGACACAACAGCCCCAGCATTTT. This sequence encodes CASSRTQTQQPQHF.

This clonotype was seen more than once but under ten times. The rearrangement links TRBV30 to TRBJ2-7; 11 bases match TRBD1. V shed 0 bases, J shed 6 bases, and the junction held 7 bases outside the gene matches. CDR1 is GTSNPN, CDR2 SVGIG, per germline (reference sequence). This CDR3 has 15 amino acids. CDR3 in amino acids: CAWSVTRTGGSEQYF. The CDR3 DNA reads TGTGCCTGGAGTGTAACCCGGACAGGGGGCTCCGAGCAGTACTTC.

The table lists this clonotype with many counts. This rearrangement joins TRBV28 to TRBJ2-3; weak D call: TRBD2 (6 bases). CDR1 is MDHEN and CDR2 is SYDVKM in the germline V gene. The CDR3 extends over 18 amino acids. V was cut by 5 bases and J by 3 bases, with 24 bases left in between. The CDR3: CASSLSFFGSGPTDTQYF. CDR3 DNA sequence: TGTGCCAGCAGTCTATCCTTTTTTGGTAGCGGACCTACAGATACGCAGTATTTT.

The V and J genes are TRBV28 and TRBJ1-4; unclear D gene. This CDR3 is 14 amino acids long. Trimming removed 2 bases from V and 8 bases from J, with 12 bases in between. Germline-derived CDR1 and CDR2 are MDHEN and SYDVKM. The CDR3: CASSLPNTEEKLFF. CDR3 in DNA: TGTGCCAGCAGTTTACCTAATACAGAGGAAAAACTGTTTTTT.

This clonotype was counted a single time. This may be a read error: a much more frequent sequence differs by one nucleotide. The chain uses TRBV12-3 or TRBV12-4 and TRBJ1-4, with no clear D. V was pared by 8 bases and J by 2 bases, with 6 bases between. The CDR3 consists of 12 residues. The CDR3 region is CASASTNEKLFF. The CDR3 DNA is TGTGCCAGCGCTTCGACTAATGAAAAACTGTTTTTT.